One sample yielded the 5 T cell receptor beta chains listed below, sequenced in a study of blood T cells in healthy people across ages. Sample-barcoded 5' priming and a J-beta primer mix drove a second PCR of 7 to 11 cycles. TCRdb reanalysed the 5' RACE reads using MiXCR and keeps one entry per CDR3 protein. The data show roughly 800,000 distinct CDR3 sequences, 20% to 30% seen once. This sample was shared with a second study, whose subject was T cells of mothers and their children.

What was sequenced was blood. Receptor source: a boy aged 5-17 years in good health.

This clonotype turned up a few times. The chain employs TRBV12-3 or TRBV12-4 and TRBJ2-5, with 7 bases that match TRBD2. The CDR3 runs to 14 residues. The ends lost 7 bases at V and 2 bases at J; junction bases unmatched: 7. CDR3 sequence (DNA): TGTGCCAGCAATTCCGGGACTAAACAAGAGACCCAGTACTTC. Its translation: CASNSGTKQETQYF.

This clonotype was seen only a few times. The chain couples TRBV20-1 to TRBJ2-5; D not certain. This CDR3 has 15 residues. Trimming stripped 1 base from V and 1 base from J, with 13 bases between. Germline V CDR1 and CDR2: DFQATT, SNEGSKA (reference sequence). The DNA for the CDR3 is TGCAGTGCTAGAGCCCTTAGTGGGTCCCAAGAGACCCAGTACTTC. It translates to CSARALSGSQETQYF.

This clonotype appeared many times. The V and J genes are TRBV11-2 and TRBJ2-2, with a tentative D call TRBD1 (6 bases). This CDR3 contains 15 residues. CDR1 SGHAT and CDR2 FQNNGV come from the germline V gene. V shed 3 bases and J shed 6 bases, with 14 bases lying between them. The DNA for the CDR3 is TGTGCCAGCAGCTTGCTCGGGGACAACGCCGGGGAGCTGTTTTTT. It encodes CASSLLGDNAGELFF.

This clonotype occurred a few times. The J gene is TRBJ2-5, the V gene TRBV29-1, with D possibly matching TRBD2 (7 bases). The CDR3 consists of 13 residues. Trimming cost V 6 bases and J 5 bases, with 16 bases left between them. The germline V gene encodes CDR1 SQVTM and CDR2 ANQGSEA. CDR3 protein: CSVPKQGGETQYF. The CDR3 region has the DNA TGCAGCGTCCCCAAACAGGGAGGGGAGACCCAGTACTTC.

This chain uses TRBV3-1 with TRBJ2-6, with 7 bases lining up with TRBD1. Germline V gene lookup returns CDR1 LGHDT and CDR2 YNNKEL (reference sequence). The CDR3 consists of 16 residues. V gave up 4 bases and J gave up 2 bases; unmatched junction bases: 5. CDR3 bases: TGTGCCAGCAGCCTAGGGGGCGCGGCTGGGGCCAACGTCCTGACTTTC. Protein: CASSLGGAAGANVLTF.